The 22 T cell receptor beta chains below come from one sample, sequenced in a study of CD8+ T cells in alopecia areata. TCR sequencing used cDNA made by reverse transcription of extracted RNA. Repertoires were generated with immunoSEQ multiplex PCR, while TCRdb's copy carries only in-frame clones and drops some. In the table there are around 300,000 clones, around three fifths of which are singletons. The treatment denotes: oral pan-JAK inhibitor, 5-10 mg twice daily. Sequencing used CD4+ T cells sorted from blood, obtained between weeks 51 and 54, from a patient treated with tofacitinib. The receptors were gathered from a human donor with alopecia areata.

The chain joins TRBV19 to TRBJ2-7, with 9 bases that match TRBD1. The CDR3 runs to 14 residues. Unmatched junction bases numbered 3, after V lost 4 bases and J lost 2 bases. Germline CDR1 and CDR2: LNHDA and SQIVND (reference sequence). This chain's CDR3 is CASSTRQGAYEQYF. CDR3 bases: TGTGCCAGTAGTACAAGACAGGGGGCCTACGAGCAGTACTTC. Complete variable domain (other parts from reference TRBV19 and TRBJ2-7): DGGITQSPKYLFRKEGQNVTLSCEQNLNHDAMYWYRQDPGQGLRLIYYSQIVNDFQKGDIAEGYSVSREKKESFPLTVTSAQKNPTAFYLCASSTRQGAYEQYFGPGTRLTVT.

V usage is TRBV6-5 and J usage is TRBJ1-1; a weak D match, TRBD1 (5 bases). CDR1 MNHEY and CDR2 SVGAGI come from the germline V gene. This CDR3 is built from 11 residues. Deletions cut 8 bases from V and 8 bases from J, with 12 bases between. The chain's CDR3 is CASAQGAEAFF. The CDR3 DNA follows: TGTGCCAGCGCCCAAGGGGCCGAAGCTTTCTTT.

The J gene is TRBJ2-2, the V gene TRBV9; the D gene is possibly TRBD2 (6 bases). Germline CDR1 reads SGDLS; CDR2 reads YYNGEE. V lost 4 bases, J lost 4 bases, and 14 bases lay in between. The CDR3 covers 15 residues. CDR3 in DNA: TGTGCCAGCAGCCCACGGGACTTCACCACCGGGGAGCTGTTTTTT. It encodes CASSPRDFTTGELFF.

The V gene is TRBV5-1, the J gene TRBJ1-1; no firm D call. Germline V gene sequence: CDR1 SGHRS, CDR2 YFSETQ. Trimming took off 4 bases at V and 5 bases at J, with 12 bases between the two ends. CDR3 size: 13 residues. The CDR3 nucleotides read TGCGCCAGCAGCCAGGTGGCGGAGACTGAAGCTTTCTTT. It is translated as CASSQVAETEAFF.

This CDR3 reads CASSLEEVGYTF. Written as DNA, the CDR3 is TGTGCCAGCAGCTTAGAGGAGGTTGGCTACACCTTC. This chain links TRBV7-9 with TRBJ1-2; D is unresolved. The CDR3 sequence is 12 residues long. Germline V lookup: CDR1 SEHNR, CDR2 FQNEAQ (reference sequence). Trimming removed 1 base at V and 7 bases at J, with 7 bases between.

The J gene is TRBJ2-7, the V gene TRBV6-6; D might be TRBD1 (6 bases). Germline CDR1 and CDR2: MNHNY and SVGAGI (reference sequence). The CDR3 contains 15 residues. The V gene lost 6 bases and the J gene lost 0 bases, with 15 bases spanning the gap. The CDR3 DNA sequence: TGTGCCAGCAGCGCTGACAGGCCATTCTCCTACGAGCAGTACTTC. Encoded protein: CASSADRPFSYEQYF.

This clone was seen once. The J gene is TRBJ1-2, the V gene TRBV30; no clear D. Trimming cost V 4 bases and J 8 bases, with 17 bases left between them. The germline V gene encodes CDR1 GTSNPN and CDR2 SVGIG (reference sequence). The CDR3 spans 13 residues. The CDR3 DNA is TGTGCCTGGACATACTTCAGCTTCGTGGGCTACACCTTC. Protein: CAWTYFSFVGYTF.

The rearrangement links TRBV6-6 to TRBJ2-7, with TRBD1 as a possible D gene (6 bases). From germline, CDR1 is MNHNY and CDR2 SVGAGI (reference sequence). The CDR3 contains 13 residues. With 7 bases removed from V and 2 bases from J, the gap between germline ends came to 12 bases. CDR3 sequence reads: CASIDRDTYEQYF. The CDR3 DNA sequence: TGTGCCAGCATAGACCGGGACACCTACGAGCAGTACTTC.

The chain carries TRBV30 and TRBJ1-5, with TRBD1 matching over 8 bases. CDR1 GTSNPN and CDR2 SVGIG come from the germline V gene (reference sequence). This CDR3 has 16 amino acids. V trimming: 1 base; J trimming: 8 bases; junction bases outside the gene matches: 13. Written as DNA, the CDR3 is TGTGCCTGGAGTGCAGTCCTGGCAGGGGGCTTGGAGCCCCAGCATTTT. Protein sequence: CAWSAVLAGGLEPQHF.

This clone occurred a few times. The CDR3 reads CATRAGTANTEAFF. CDR3 nucleotide sequence: TGTGCCACTAGAGCCGGGACAGCGAACACTGAAGCTTTCTTT. The chain combines TRBV10-3 with TRBJ1-1, with 7 positions matching TRBD1. Looked up from germline, CDR1 is ENHRY and CDR2 is SYGVKD. The CDR3 sequence is 14 residues long. The V segment lost 10 bases and the J segment 1 base; nucleotides outside the gene matches: 9.

This chain uses TRBV30 with TRBJ2-7, with D possibly being TRBD2 (5 bases). CDR3 size: 14 residues. Germline CDR1 reads GTSNPN; CDR2 reads SVGIG (reference sequence). V was pared by 3 bases and J by 7 bases, with 19 bases between. As DNA, the CDR3 is TGTGCCTGGAGGAGGGCAGGCCTAATTGGGGAGCAGTACTTC. The encoded protein is CAWRRAGLIGEQYF.

This clone has just a few counts. The chain carries TRBV23-1 and TRBJ1-4; a possible D gene is TRBD1 (6 bases). TRBV23-1 is an ORF, and what it does is uncertain. V was pared by 2 bases and J by 8 bases, with 15 bases between. The CDR3 runs 15 residues. CDR3 DNA: TGCGCCAGCAGTCAAGGGGCAGGGGAGGGCGAAAAACTGTTTTTT. Its protein product is CASSQGAGEGEKLFF.

The chain is built from TRBV30 and TRBJ1-1; D remains ambiguous. The CDR3 spans 16 residues. The V end lost 3 bases, the J end lost 6 bases, and 23 bases lay between the germline ends. CDR1 is GTSNPN, CDR2 SVGIG, per germline (reference sequence). The CDR3 loop is CAWRPINPYGVAEAFF. CDR3 nucleotides: TGTGCCTGGAGGCCAATTAACCCCTACGGCGTAGCTGAAGCTTTCTTT. Combining the CDR3 with reference TRBV30 and TRBJ1-1 gives the whole variable domain SQTIHQWPATLVQPVGSPLSLECTVEGTSNPNLYWYRQAAGRGLQLLFYSVGIGQISSEVPQNLSASRPQDRQFILSSKKLLLSDSGFYLCAWRPINPYGVAEAFFGQGTRLTVV.

Points on this clone: The sample holds other DNA sequences that translate to the same CDR3. J is TRBJ2-7 and V is TRBV29-1; either TRBD1 or TRBD2 may fit D (5 bases each). Germline CDR1 is SQVTM and CDR2 is ANQGSEA. The CDR3 covers 12 residues. V shed 5 bases and J shed 1 base, with 9 bases lying between them. CDR3 loop: CSVRDGSYEQYF. CDR3 bases: TGCAGCGTTCGGGACGGTTCCTACGAGCAGTACTTC.

J is TRBJ1-2 and V is TRBV29-1; D possibly corresponds to TRBD1 (5 bases). The CDR3 consists of 13 residues. Germline V gene lookup returns CDR1 SQVTM and CDR2 ANQGSEA. Trimming cost V 5 bases and J 8 bases, with 18 bases left between them. The DNA of the CDR3 is TGCAGCGTTCCAATGGCAGGGCTTGGGGGCTACACCTTC. Translation gives CSVPMAGLGGYTF.

CDR3 in DNA: TGTGCCAGCTCGCAGGGAGACTATGGCTACACCTTC. This codes for CASSQGDYGYTF. This chain connects TRBV2 to TRBJ1-2; D possibly corresponds to TRBD1 (5 bases). Trimming removed 8 bases at V and 3 bases at J, with 10 bases between. In germline, CDR1 is SNHLY, CDR2 FYNNEI. The CDR3 length is 12 residues. The full variable domain, with the rest looked up from reference TRBV2 and TRBJ1-2, is EPEVTQTPSHQVTQMGQEVILRCVPISNHLYFYWYRQILGQKVEFLVSFYNNEISEKSEIFDDQFSVERPDGSNFTLKIRSTKLEDSAMYFCASSQGDYGYTFGSGTRLTVV.

This chain links TRBV5-8 with TRBJ2-7; TRBD2 might be the D (5 bases). This CDR3 has 16 amino acids. Germline loops: CDR1 SGHTS, CDR2 YDEGEE. Trimming stripped 0 bases from V and 4 bases from J, with 17 bases between. As DNA, the CDR3 is TGTGCCAGCAGCTTGGACTCGACTACCTATGGGTACGAGCAGTACTTC. Its translation: CASSLDSTTYGYEQYF.

This clone has only a few counts. This chain links TRBV5-6 with TRBJ1-5, with D possibly matching TRBD1 (6 bases). V lost 2 bases to trimming and J lost 2 bases, with 11 bases between them. The CDR3 totals 15 residues. CDR1 and CDR2 from the germline V gene are SGHDT and YYEEEE. CDR3 in DNA: TGTGCCAGCAGCTTCAGGGGAGTCGGCAATCAGCCCCAGCATTTT. Translated: CASSFRGVGNQPQHF.

In its sample, this clone was seen once. V is TRBV29-1 and J is TRBJ2-2, with 7 positions matching TRBD1. V was clipped by 5 bases and J by 4 bases; unmatched bases: 7. CDR1 and CDR2 from the germline V gene are SQVTM and ANQGSEA. This CDR3 spans 14 amino acids. The CDR3 protein is CSVLEGGFTGELFF. The CDR3 nucleotides are TGCAGCGTTCTGGAAGGGGGCTTCACCGGGGAGCTGTTTTTT.

The V call is TRBV9, the J call TRBJ2-1; TRBD2 might be the D (5 bases). Trimming shortened V by 4 bases and J by 5 bases, and 16 bases separated the two germline ends. Per the germline V gene, CDR1 is SGDLS and CDR2 is YYNGEE. The CDR3 has 15 amino acids. CDR3: CASSYRGVRNNEQFF. The CDR3 nucleotides are TGTGCCAGCAGCTACCGGGGAGTGAGGAACAATGAGCAGTTCTTC.

The V and J genes are TRBV18 and TRBJ2-3; 8 bases are shared with TRBD2. The CDR3 is 16 amino acids. CDR1 is KGHSH and CDR2 is LQKENI in the germline V gene. V dropped 1 base and J dropped 0; count of bases not matched to a gene: 3. The CDR3 region has the DNA TGTGCCAGCTCACCACTAGCGGGACTTAGCACAGATACGCAGTATTTT. It specifies CASSPLAGLSTDTQYF.

The CDR3 DNA reads as TGCGCCAGCAGCCGAGGTTCGGACAGGGAGTACGAGCAGTACTTC. Its translation is CASSRGSDREYEQYF. The chain employs TRBV5-1 and TRBJ2-7; the match to TRBD1 covers 8 bases. Trimming removed 4 bases from V and 4 bases from J; junction bases left unmatched: 10. The CDR3 consists of 15 residues. Germline values: CDR1 SGHRS, CDR2 YFSETQ.